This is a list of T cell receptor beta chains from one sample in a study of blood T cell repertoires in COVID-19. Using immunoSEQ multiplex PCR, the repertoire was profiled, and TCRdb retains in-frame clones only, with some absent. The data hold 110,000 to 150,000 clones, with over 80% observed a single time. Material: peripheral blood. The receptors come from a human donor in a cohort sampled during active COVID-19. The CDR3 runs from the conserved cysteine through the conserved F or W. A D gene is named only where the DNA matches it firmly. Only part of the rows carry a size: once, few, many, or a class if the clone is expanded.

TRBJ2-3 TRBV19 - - TGTGCCAGTTCCAGCCCAGGGAGGTACACAGATACGCAGTATTTT CASSSPGRYTDTQYF
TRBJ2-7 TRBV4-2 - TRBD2 TGTGCCAGCAGCCAACAATCCGGGGCGGGGACTAGCGGGAGTAGCTACGAGCAGTACTTC CASSQQSGAGTSGSSYEQYF
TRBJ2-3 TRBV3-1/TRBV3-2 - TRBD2 TGTGCCAGCAGCCTCGGACTAGCGGGAGTCGTTTCGCAGTATTTT CASSLGLAGVVSQYF
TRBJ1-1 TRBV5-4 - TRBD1 TGTGCCAGCAGCTTGGACAGGGGGAACACTGAAGCTTTCTTT CASSLDRGNTEAFF
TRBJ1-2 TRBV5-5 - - TGTGCCAGCAGCTTGGCAGGGGATGGCTACACCTTC CASSLAGDGYTF
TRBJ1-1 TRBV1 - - TGCACCAGCAGCCAAGGATACAGGACACCTGGGAACACTGAAGCTTTCTTT CTSSQGYRTPGNTEAFF
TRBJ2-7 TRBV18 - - TGTGCCAGCTCACACAACAGGGGGCTGGGGCGGGAGGCCGCCTACGAGCAGTACTTC CASSHNRGLGREAAYEQYF
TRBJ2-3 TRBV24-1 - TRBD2 TGTGCCACCAGAGCGGGAGCTAACACAGATACGCAGTATTTT CATRAGANTDTQYF
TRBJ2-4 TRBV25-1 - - TGTGCCAGCAGTGAATCCCCGGGGGACAAAAACATTCAGTACTTC CASSESPGDKNIQYF
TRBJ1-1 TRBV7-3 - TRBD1 TGTGCCAGCAGCTACGGACAGGGCGGTGCTGAAGCTTTCTTT CASSYGQGGAEAFF
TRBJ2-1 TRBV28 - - TGTGCCAGCGGTGAGTTGGTCAATGAGCAGTTCTTC CASGELVNEQFF
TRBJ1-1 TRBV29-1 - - TGCAGCGTTGAAGCGGTATTGGGCGCTGAAGCTTTCTTT CSVEAVLGAEAFF
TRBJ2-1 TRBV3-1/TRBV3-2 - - TGTGCCAGCAGCCAAGTGTCAGGTGGTTGTTTCTTC CASSQVSGGCFF
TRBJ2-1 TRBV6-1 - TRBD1 TGTGCCAGCAGTGGAGACAGGGGGAAGCGCTACAATGAGCAGTTCTTC CASSGDRGKRYNEQFF
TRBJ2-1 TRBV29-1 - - TGCAGCGTTGAAGGGAGAAGTTATACCAATGAGCAGTTCTTC CSVEGRSYTNEQFF
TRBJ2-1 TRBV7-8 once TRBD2 TGTGCCAGCAGCCAGGGACTAGCGGAGGGGTATGAGCAGTTCTTC CASSQGLAEGYEQFF
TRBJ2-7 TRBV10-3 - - TGTGCCATCAGTGTGGAACAGGGAGCCTACGAGCAGTACTTC CAISVEQGAYEQYF
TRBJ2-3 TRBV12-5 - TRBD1 TGTGCTAGTGCTAAGGGGGCTAGCACAGATACGCAGTATTTT CASAKGASTDTQYF
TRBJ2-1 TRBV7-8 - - TGTGCCAGCAGCTTAGTGGCGGGATGGGAAGGTGAGCAGTTCTTC CASSLVAGWEGEQFF
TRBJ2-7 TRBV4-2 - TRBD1 TGTGCCAGCAGCCAGGCTACACAGGGGGCGGCCACGGACGAGCAGTACTTC CASSQATQGAATDEQYF
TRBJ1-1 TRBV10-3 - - TGTGCCATCAGTGAGGGGGGGGGAGAGACTGAAGCTTTCTTT CAISEGGGETEAFF
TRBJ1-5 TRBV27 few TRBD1 TGTGCCAGCAGTCGGGACAGTTTTAGCAATCAGCCCCAGCATTTT CASSRDSFSNQPQHF
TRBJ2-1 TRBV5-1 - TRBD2 TGCGCCAGCATGGACGGGAGGGCCGGGGATGAGCAGTTCTTC CASMDGRAGDEQFF
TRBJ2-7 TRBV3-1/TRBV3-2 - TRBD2 TGTGCCAGCAGCCAACGACTAGCGGGAGGGGGGGACTCCTACGAGCAGTACTTC CASSQRLAGGGDSYEQYF
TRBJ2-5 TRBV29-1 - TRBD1 TGCAGCGCCTCAACCTGGACAGGGGAAGAGACCCAGTACTTC CSASTWTGEETQYF
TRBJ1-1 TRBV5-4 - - TGTGCCAGCAGCTACGATGGGGAGCGAGCTTTCTTT CASSYDGERAFF
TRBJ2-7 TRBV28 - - TGTGCCAGCAGTCCATTCCCCAACTACGAGCAGTACTTC CASSPFPNYEQYF
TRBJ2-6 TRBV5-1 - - TGCGCCAGCAGCTTAGACAGCTCTGGGGCCAACGTCCTGACTTTC CASSLDSSGANVLTF
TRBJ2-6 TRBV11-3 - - TGTGCCAGCAGCTTACAGGGGGGCTCTGGGGCCAACGTCCTGACTTTC CASSLQGGSGANVLTF
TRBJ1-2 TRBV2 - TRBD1 TGTGCCACCATTGCAGGGGGCTATGGCTACACCTTC CATIAGGYGYTF
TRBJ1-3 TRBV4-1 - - TGCGCCAGCCAGCGGGCTCCTGATGGAAACACCATATATTTT CASQRAPDGNTIYF
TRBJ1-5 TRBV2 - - TGTGCCAGCAGTGAATTGTTAGTCGAGCCCCAGCATTTT CASSELLVEPQHF
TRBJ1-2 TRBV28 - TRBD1 TGTGCCAGCAGTTTAGGACAGGGGGGCTACACCTTC CASSLGQGGYTF
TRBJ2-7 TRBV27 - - TGTGCCAGCCAGGGGTTAAGCTACGAGCAGTACTTC CASQGLSYEQYF
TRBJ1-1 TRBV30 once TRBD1 TGTGCCTGGAGAGAGAAGGGGGCCCCAAACACTGAAGCTTTCTTT CAWREKGAPNTEAFF
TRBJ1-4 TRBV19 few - TGTGCCAGTAGGACAGGACAGACTACTAATGAAAAACTGTTTTTT CASRTGQTTNEKLFF
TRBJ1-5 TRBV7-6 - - TGTGCCAGCAACCTTACAGAGTACAATAGCAATCAGCCCCAGCATTTT CASNLTEYNSNQPQHF
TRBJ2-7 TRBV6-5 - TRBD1 TGTGCCAGCAGTTACTCCCCCGACAGGGCAGTCTACGAGCAGTACTTC CASSYSPDRAVYEQYF
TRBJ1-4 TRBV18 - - TGTGCCAGCTCACCAGGCTTGGCCCGCCGAGAGGAACTGTTTTTT CASSPGLARREELFF
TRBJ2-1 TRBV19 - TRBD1 TGTGCCAGTAAGGGATCCGGGACAGGGCGCCGGAATGAGCAGTTCTTC CASKGSGTGRRNEQFF